This T cell receptor beta chain was observed in a study of CD8+ T cells in alopecia areata. Extracted from the samples, RNA was reverse transcribed into cDNA to serve as the sequencing template. Assay: immunoSEQ multiplex PCR; the TCRdb copy retains only in-frame clones and omits some. Among some 200,000 clones listed, less than 50% were seen once. Treatment reported: oral pan-JAK inhibitor, 5-10 mg twice daily. There are a few counts of this clone. Germline CDR1 and CDR2: GTSNPN and SVGIG (reference sequence). Deletions cut 2 bases from V and 2 bases from J, with 19 bases between. The CDR3 covers 17 residues.

This specimen was CD4+ T cells sorted from blood, taken at approximately week 39, from a patient treated with tofacitinib. This clonotype was obtained from a human donor with alopecia areata. V gene TRBV30 combines with J gene TRBJ1-5; D remains ambiguous. CDR3 in amino acids: CAWSYTQRGAGNQPQHF. The CDR3 DNA is TGTGCCTGGAGTTACACACAGCGGGGTGCGGGCAATCAGCCCCAGCATTTT.